These T cell receptor beta chains were read from a single sample in a study of shared clonotypes between healthy human individuals. The method was immunoSEQ multiplex PCR; TCRdb's version includes in-frame clones alone and lacks a portion of them. The table includes a few hundred thousand clones, almost 97% detected once. What was sequenced was naive CD4+ T cells sorted from blood. Receptors originate from a woman in her 30s in good health. Both conserved end residues are part of each CDR3. The D gene is left open where the match is weak. Only some rows state a clone size, as once, few, many or a class for expanded clones.

TRBV27	TRBJ2-7	.	once	TGTGCCAGCAGTTTCCAAACGACCCTAGATTACCACGAGCAGTACTTC	CASSFQTTLDYHEQYF
TRBV20-1	TRBJ1-2	.	.	TGCAGTGCTGTAAACCACTATGGCTACACCTTC	CSAVNHYGYTF
TRBV2	TRBJ2-3	TRBD1	.	TGTGCCAGCAGTGAAGACTTGGACAGGGGATTCGTCGGGGATTACACAGATACGCAGTATTTT	CASSEDLDRGFVGDYTDTQYF
TRBV29-1	TRBJ1-1	.	.	TGCAGCGTTATGGTCCGGGGGGGAGAACCTGAAGCTTTCTTT	CSVMVRGGEPEAFF
TRBV11-3	TRBJ2-5	.	.	TGTGCCAGCAGCTTAGATCGGAGCCAAGAGACCCAGTACTTC	CASSLDRSQETQYF
TRBV6-1	TRBJ2-5	TRBD2	.	TGTGCCAGCAGTGAAGAGCCTGGGACTAGCGGGAGCCGGGAGACCCAGTACTTC	CASSEEPGTSGSRETQYF
TRBV2	TRBJ2-2	.	.	TGTGCCAGCAGTCTGACAGATTTGTCGAACACCGGGGAGCTGTTTTTT	CASSLTDLSNTGELFF
TRBV28	TRBJ2-2	TRBD2	once	TGTGCCAGCAGGAGACCTCTAGCGGGAGTCGGGGGGGAGCTGTTTTTT	CASRRPLAGVGGELFF
TRBV5-1	TRBJ2-1	TRBD2	.	TGCGCCAGCAGCTGGACTAGCGGAACCTCCTACAATGAGCAGTTCTTC	CASSWTSGTSYNEQFF
TRBV13	TRBJ2-7	.	.	TGTGCCAGCAGCTTAGCCGTACAGGGTACCCCAGTCCCCGAGCAGTACTTC	CASSLAVQGTPVPEQYF
TRBV2	TRBJ2-3	.	.	TGTGCCAGCAGCGGGTACCTTCCCCGAGATACGCAGTATTTT	CASSGYLPRDTQYF
TRBV30	TRBJ2-2	.	.	TGTGCCTGGAGCCATGGGGATTTGACCGGGGAGCTGTTTTTT	CAWSHGDLTGELFF
TRBV28	TRBJ2-7	.	.	TGTGCCAGCAGTTCCCCCACCACCGGGACACAATACGAGCAGTACTTC	CASSSPTTGTQYEQYF
TRBV5-6	TRBJ1-5	TRBD1	.	TGTGCCAGCAGCTACAGGGGGCGTGGGGGCAATCAGCCCCAGCATTTT	CASSYRGRGGNQPQHF
TRBV7-9	TRBJ2-7	.	.	TGTGCCAGCAGGTCCCAGGGCCGCGAGCAGTACTTC	CASRSQGREQYF
TRBV6-5	TRBJ2-7	TRBD2	.	TGTGCCAGCAGGACGGGACTAGCCTCCTACGAGCAGTACTTC	CASRTGLASYEQYF
TRBV29-1	TRBJ2-7	TRBD2	.	TGCAGCGTTACACCTGGCAGCGGGAGGGACGAGCAGTACTTC	CSVTPGSGRDEQYF
TRBV10-3	TRBJ2-7	TRBD2	.	TGTGCCATCAGTGAGTCGAAGACTAGCGGTGACGAGCAGTACTTC	CAISESKTSGDEQYF
TRBV18	TRBJ2-2	.	.	TGTGCCAGCTCACCTACCTTTGGCACCGGGGAGCTGTTTTTT	CASSPTFGTGELFF
TRBV18	TRBJ2-2	.	.	TGTGCCAGCTCACCACGCCAGGGTAAAACCGGGGAGCTGTTTTTT	CASSPRQGKTGELFF
TRBV5-6	TRBJ2-7	.	.	TGTGCCAGCAGCTTCCTCTCGGCCGAGCAGTACTTC	CASSFLSAEQYF
TRBV5-5	TRBJ2-5	TRBD2	.	TGTGCCAGCAGCGAGACTAGCGGGAGGTGGGCACAAGAGACCCAGTACTTC	CASSETSGRWAQETQYF
TRBV4-1	TRBJ2-3	TRBD2	.	TGCGCCAGCACCTTTAGTCCTAGCGGGAGGGAGAGCACAGATACGCAGTATTTT	CASTFSPSGRESTDTQYF
TRBV6-5	TRBJ2-7	.	.	TGTGCCAGCAGTTACTCTTTGGGTGATTCCTACGAGCAGTACTTC	CASSYSLGDSYEQYF
TRBV11-2	TRBJ2-3	TRBD2	.	TGTGCCAGCAGCTTAGACGTGCGGGGGGGAACAGATACGCAGTATTTT	CASSLDVRGGTDTQYF
TRBV15	TRBJ2-3	TRBD2	.	TGTGCCACCCGGGCGGGAGTTGGAGATACGCAGTATTTT	CATRAGVGDTQYF
TRBV7-2	TRBJ1-5	.	.	TGTGCCAGCAGCTTAGGTCGGCAGGGTAAGTCACCAAATCAGCCCCAGCATTTT	CASSLGRQGKSPNQPQHF
TRBV2	TRBJ2-1	.	.	TGTGCCAGCAGTGATGCGGGTCCGGACAATGAGCAGTTCTTC	CASSDAGPDNEQFF
TRBV2	TRBJ1-5	TRBD1	.	TGTGCCAGCAGTGGGGGCAGGGGGAATCAGCCCCAGCATTTT	CASSGGRGNQPQHF
TRBV9	TRBJ1-2	TRBD1	.	TGTGCCAGCAGCCCGAGTCCCGGGACAGGGCATGGCTACACCTTC	CASSPSPGTGHGYTF
TRBV2	TRBJ1-4	.	.	TGTGCCAGCATTTGGACAGTCGGCAATGAAAAACTGTTTTTT	CASIWTVGNEKLFF
TRBV15	TRBJ2-1	.	.	TGTGCCACCAGCCTCAGGGGTCTGACCTACAATGAGCAGTTCTTC	CATSLRGLTYNEQFF
TRBV7-9	TRBJ2-7	TRBD2	.	TGTGCCAGCAGCAATAGCGGGAGGAGGTACGAGCAGTACTTC	CASSNSGRRYEQYF
TRBV7-2	TRBJ2-7	TRBD2	.	TGTGCCAGCAGTCCCGAGGCGGGAGAGCCAACCTACGAGCAGTACTTC	CASSPEAGEPTYEQYF
TRBV28	TRBJ1-3	.	.	TGTGCCAGCGGGGAGGGGGACTTCTCTGGAAACACCATATATTTT	CASGEGDFSGNTIYF
TRBV5-8	TRBJ1-5	.	.	TGTGCCAGCAGCCCGGGTAGGGCGGGAAACAGTCAGCCCCAGCATTTT	CASSPGRAGNSQPQHF
TRBV11-2	TRBJ2-5	TRBD1	.	TGTGCCAGCAGCGACGGGACAGGGGGCATGGAGACCCAGTACTTC	CASSDGTGGMETQYF
TRBV6-5	TRBJ1-5	.	.	TGTGCCAGCAGTTACAAAGGGGTTGGAAAGCCCCAGCATTTT	CASSYKGVGKPQHF
TRBV9	TRBJ1-1	TRBD1	.	TGTGCCAGCAGCGCCAGGGGGGACACTGAAGCTTTCTTT	CASSARGDTEAFF
TRBV7-9	TRBJ1-6	.	.	TGTGCCAGCAGCCGAGATAATTCACCCCTCCACTTT	CASSRDNSPLHF
TRBV5-4	TRBJ2-3	.	.	TGTGCCAGCAGCTTGGTTCCAGATACGCAGTATTTT	CASSLVPDTQYF
TRBV19	TRBJ2-2	TRBD1	.	TGTGCCAGTAGTAAAAGGACAGGGGGTTTGGCCGGGGAGCTGTTTTTT	CASSKRTGGLAGELFF
TRBV11-3	TRBJ2-2	TRBD1	.	TGTGCCAGCAGCCAAAGATGGGACAGTTCGAACACCGGGGAGCTGTTTTTT	CASSQRWDSSNTGELFF
TRBV19	TRBJ1-3	.	.	TGTGCCAGTAGTGCCAGGAGCAGTGGAAACACCATATATTTT	CASSARSSGNTIYF
TRBV5-1	TRBJ1-1	.	once	TGCGCCAGCAGCTTGGACGACAGGAGAACTGAAGCTTTCTTT	CASSLDDRRTEAFF
TRBV7-9	TRBJ1-1	.	once	TGTGCCAGCAGCTTAGCGGGGGGTACCCGAGAAGCTTTCTTT	CASSLAGGTREAFF
TRBV28	TRBJ2-5	.	.	TGTGCCAGCAGTGCAGGGGTCGAGACCCAGTACTTC	CASSAGVETQYF
TRBV28	TRBJ2-7	TRBD2	.	TGTGCCAGCAGTGTCCCGGGACTAGTACTATTC	CASSVPGLVLF
TRBV27	TRBJ2-4	.	.	TGTGCCAGCAGTTGGAACATTCAGTACTTC	CASSWNIQYF
TRBV5-1	TRBJ2-3	.	.	TGCGCCAGCAGCTTGGATGAGGGCGCCACAGATACGCAGTATTTT	CASSLDEGATDTQYF